This TCR beta chain came from a study of cytotoxic CD8 clonotypes in ibrutinib-treated CLL. Broader study findings: Samples were collected at differing times from sustained-remission and progressing patients.

TCRdb's table, derived via immunoSEQ multiplex PCR, lists solely in-frame clones and lacks some. The profile shows over 150,000 clones, over 60% of them singletons. This CDR3 contains 10 residues. Germline CDR1 reads DFQATT; CDR2 reads SNEGSKA (reference sequence). Regarding this clone: Its antigen remains unknown.

Sequenced material: PBMCs, taken after 24 months of ibrutinib treatment. This clonotype originated in a human donor with chronic lymphocytic leukemia. The chain combines TRBV20-1 with TRBJ2-7; 7 bases line up with TRBD1. The CDR3 sequence: CSGTENEQYF. DNA of the CDR3: TGCAGCGGGACAGAAAACGAGCAGTACTTC.